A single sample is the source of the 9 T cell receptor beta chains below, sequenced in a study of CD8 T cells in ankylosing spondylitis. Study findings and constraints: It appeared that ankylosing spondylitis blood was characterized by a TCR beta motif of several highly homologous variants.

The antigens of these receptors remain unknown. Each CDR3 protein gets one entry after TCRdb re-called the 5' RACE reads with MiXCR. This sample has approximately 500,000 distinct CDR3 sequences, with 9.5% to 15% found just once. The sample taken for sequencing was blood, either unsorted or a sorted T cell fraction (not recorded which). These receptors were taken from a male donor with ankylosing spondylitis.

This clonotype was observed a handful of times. The CDR3, as DNA: TGTGCCAGCACCGGGACAGTCCAAGAGACCCAGTACTTC. Amino acid sequence: CASTGTVQETQYF. The gene calls are TRBV11-1 and TRBJ2-5, with 7 bases lining up with TRBD1. Unmatched junction bases numbered 3, after V lost 7 bases and J lost 1 base. Germline CDR1 SGHAT, CDR2 FQDESV (reference sequence). The CDR3 loop spans 13 amino acids.

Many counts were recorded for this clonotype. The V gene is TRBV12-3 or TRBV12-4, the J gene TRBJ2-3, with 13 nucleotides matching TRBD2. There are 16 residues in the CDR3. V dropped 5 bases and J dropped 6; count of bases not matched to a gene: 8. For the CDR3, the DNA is TGTGCCAGCAGTGCCGGACTAGCGGGAGTCAGTGATACGCAGTATTTT. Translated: CASSAGLAGVSDTQYF.

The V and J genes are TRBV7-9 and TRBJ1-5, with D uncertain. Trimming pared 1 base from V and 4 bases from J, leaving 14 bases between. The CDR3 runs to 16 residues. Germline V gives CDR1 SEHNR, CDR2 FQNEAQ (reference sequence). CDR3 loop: CASSLGRDLFNQPQHF. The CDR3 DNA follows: TGTGCCAGCAGCTTAGGAAGAGACCTCTTTAATCAGCCCCAGCATTTT.

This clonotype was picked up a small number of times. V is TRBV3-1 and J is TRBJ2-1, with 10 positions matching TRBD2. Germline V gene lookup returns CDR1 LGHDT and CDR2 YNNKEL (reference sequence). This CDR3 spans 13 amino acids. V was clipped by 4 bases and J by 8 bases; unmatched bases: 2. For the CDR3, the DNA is TGTGCCAGCAGCCTACTAGCGGGATATGAGCAGTTCTTC. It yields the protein CASSLLAGYEQFF.

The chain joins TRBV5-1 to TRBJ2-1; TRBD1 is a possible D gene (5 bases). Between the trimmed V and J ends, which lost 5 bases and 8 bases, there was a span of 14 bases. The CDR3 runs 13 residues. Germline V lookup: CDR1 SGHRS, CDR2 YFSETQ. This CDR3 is CASSLQGGHEQFF. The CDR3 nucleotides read TGCGCCAGCAGTCTTCAGGGTGGTCATGAGCAGTTCTTC.

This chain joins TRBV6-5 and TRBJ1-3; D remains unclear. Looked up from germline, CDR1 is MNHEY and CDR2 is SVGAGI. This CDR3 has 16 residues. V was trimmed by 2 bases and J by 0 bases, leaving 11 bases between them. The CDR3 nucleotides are TGTGCCAGCAGTTACCCCCCTCCGGGCTCTGGAAACACCATATATTTT. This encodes CASSYPPPGSGNTIYF.

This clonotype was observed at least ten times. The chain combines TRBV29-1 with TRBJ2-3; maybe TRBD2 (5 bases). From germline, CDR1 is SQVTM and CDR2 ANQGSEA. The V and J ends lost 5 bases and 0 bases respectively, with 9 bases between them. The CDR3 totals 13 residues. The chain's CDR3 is CSVTRGSTDTQYF. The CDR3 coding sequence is TGCAGCGTTACCCGGGGAAGCACAGATACGCAGTATTTT.

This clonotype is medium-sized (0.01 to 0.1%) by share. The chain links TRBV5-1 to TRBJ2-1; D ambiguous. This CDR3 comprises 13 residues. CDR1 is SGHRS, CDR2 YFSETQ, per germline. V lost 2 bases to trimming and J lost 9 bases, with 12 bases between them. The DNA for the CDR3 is TGCGCCAGCAGCTTTGGGCTGGAAGGTGAGCAGTTCTTC. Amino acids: CASSFGLEGEQFF.

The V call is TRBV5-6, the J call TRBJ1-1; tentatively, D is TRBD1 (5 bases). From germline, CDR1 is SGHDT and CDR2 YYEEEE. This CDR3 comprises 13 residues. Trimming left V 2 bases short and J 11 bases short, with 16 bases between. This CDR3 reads CASSFITLRGAFF. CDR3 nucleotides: TGTGCCAGCAGCTTCATAACCTTACGGGGGGCTTTCTTT.